The TCR beta chain described here comes from a study of beta chain features in type 1 diabetes. From germline, CDR1 is SGHAT and CDR2 FQNNGV. Between the trimmed V and J ends, which lost 1 base and 0 bases, there was a span of 13 bases. The CDR3 has 16 amino acids. Sequencing targeted expressed TCRB transcripts, as all isolated RNA had been reverse transcribed. The repertoire was sequenced with immunoSEQ multiplex PCR; TCRdb's copy has only in-frame clones and lacks some. The sample carries almost 350,000 clones, 7.5% to 9% recorded once. General study points: Moderately but significantly shorter TCRB CDR3s were found in Type 1 diabetes patients in all four CD4+ subsets. Over-representation of high TCR-expressing cells was a possible consequence of cDNA sequencing.

This clone was counted ten times or more. The antigen remains undetermined. The V gene is TRBV11-2, the J gene TRBJ2-7, with no clear D. This TCR was sampled from a woman younger than 30 in good health. Sequencing used central memory CD4+ T cells from blood. CDR3 nucleotide sequence: TGTGCCAGCAGCTTAGCGTGGGCCTCGAGCTCCTACGAGCAGTACTTC. Translation: CASSLAWASSSYEQYF.